These T cell receptor beta chains were read from a single sample in a study of blood T cells in healthy people across ages. TCRdb analysed the 5' RACE reads with MiXCR anew, one entry per CDR3 protein. The sample holds about 730,000 distinct CDR3 sequences; 43% are singletons and the top ten take about 20%. The sample taken for sequencing was blood. All receptors come from a woman aged 55 to 70 in good health. Both conserved end residues are part of each CDR3. A D gene is named only where the DNA matches it firmly. Rows may omit the clone size; those that give it use once, few, many or a size class.

J	D	size	V	CDR3	DNA
TRBJ2-1	-	-	TRBV20-1	CSARDPRGSEQFF	TGCAGTGCTAGAGATCCTAGGGGGAGCGAGCAGTTCTTC
TRBJ2-6	-	-	TRBV20-1	CSARREDRRASAGANVLTF	TGCAGTGCTAGACGAGAAGACAGGAGGGCCTCCGCCGGGGCCAACGTCCTGACTTTC
TRBJ1-2	-	-	TRBV3-1	CACSQVGYYGYTF	TGTGCCTGCAGCCAAGTTGGGTACTATGGCTACACCTTC
TRBJ1-1	-	many	TRBV20-1	CSASAPGLSEAFF	TGCAGTGCTAGTGCCCCGGGTCTTTCTGAAGCTTTCTTT
TRBJ2-1	-	-	TRBV18	CASSPSGQAEQFF	TGTGCCAGCTCACCCTCGGGGCAGGCTGAGCAGTTCTTC
TRBJ1-2	TRBD1	-	TRBV3-1	CASSHPRDRVQGYTF	TGTGCCAGCAGCCATCCCAGGGACAGGGTCCAGGGCTACACCTTC
TRBJ1-1	-	-	TRBV5-1	CASSLLPGMNTEAFF	TGCGCCAGCAGCTTGCTTCCTGGAATGAACACTGAAGCTTTCTTT
TRBJ1-2	-	few	TRBV28	CASSLGPSGYTF	TGTGCCAGCAGTTTGGGTCCCAGTGGCTACACCTTC
TRBJ1-2	-	-	TRBV29-1	CSVTRGPSGYTF	TGCAGCGTAACGAGGGGCCCCTCTGGCTACACCTTC
TRBJ2-7	TRBD2	few	TRBV5-1	CASSLALAGGTYEQYF	TGCGCCAGCAGCTTGGCGCTAGCGGGGGGCACCTACGAGCAGTACTTC
TRBJ2-7	-	-	TRBV7-3	CASSSVRGHEQYF	TGTGCCAGCAGCTCGGTTCGGGGTCACGAGCAGTACTTC
TRBJ1-5	-	few	TRBV6-2/TRBV6-3	CASRLSNQPQHF	TGTGCCAGCAGACTAAGCAATCAGCCCCAGCATTTT
TRBJ2-3	TRBD2	many	TRBV3-1	CASSRAGGDTQYF	TGTGCCAGCAGCCGAGCGGGGGGAGATACGCAGTATTTT
TRBJ1-4	-	-	TRBV28	CASSQPTGYNEKLFF	TGTGCCAGCAGTCAACCAACCGGGTATAATGAAAAACTGTTTTTT
TRBJ1-4	TRBD1	-	TRBV27	CASSVSRDRNEKLFF	TGTGCCAGCAGTGTCTCCCGGGACAGGAATGAAAAACTGTTTTTT
TRBJ2-1	TRBD1	many	TRBV9	CASSVSPPGRQGGEQFF	TGTGCCAGCAGCGTATCTCCCCCGGGGAGACAGGGTGGTGAGCAGTTCTTC
TRBJ2-3	-	few	TRBV20-1	CSARAGATDTQYF	TGCAGTGCTAGGGCGGGGGCCACAGATACGCAGTATTTT
TRBJ2-5	-	-	TRBV6-6	CASSSPGTQETQYF	TGTGCCAGCAGTTCACCGGGGACTCAAGAGACCCAGTACTTC
TRBJ2-1	TRBD1	-	TRBV6-6	CASLDRYNEQFF	TGTGCCAGCCTGGACAGGTACAATGAGCAGTTCTTC
TRBJ1-5	-	-	TRBV24-1	CATSGRGNQPQHF	TGTGCCACCAGTGGGAGGGGTAATCAGCCCCAGCATTTT
TRBJ1-1	-	-	TRBV4-1	CASSPSTGDTEAFF	TGCGCCAGCAGCCCGTCGACAGGAGACACTGAAGCTTTCTTT
TRBJ2-5	-	-	TRBV2	CASSVGDRNQETQYF	TGTGCCAGCAGTGTGGGTGACAGAAACCAAGAGACCCAGTACTTC
TRBJ2-7	-	-	TRBV20-1	CSARSQADEQYF	TGCAGTGCTAGGTCCCAGGCGGACGAGCAGTACTTC
TRBJ2-5	TRBD1	few	TRBV10-3	CAITSGQGYNEQYF	TGTGCCATCACCTCAGGACAGGGGTACAATGAGCAGTACTTC
TRBJ2-2	-	-	TRBV12-3/TRBV12-4	CASSPLKPHTGELFF	TGTGCCAGCAGTCCGCTAAAACCCCACACCGGGGAGCTGTTTTTT
TRBJ1-1	TRBD1	-	TRBV20-1	CSATGVGNTEAFF	TGCAGTGCGACAGGGGTGGGGAACACTGAAGCTTTCTTT
TRBJ1-2	-	-	TRBV3-1	CASSHNTAGYTF	TGTGCCAGCAGCCATAACACCGCTGGCTACACCTTC
TRBJ2-5	-	-	TRBV6-5	CASIRGPNSGETQYF	TGTGCCAGCATCCGAGGGCCTAACTCGGGAGAGACCCAGTACTTC
TRBJ2-3	TRBD2	-	TRBV6-5	CASSYSKLAGDTQYF	TGTGCCAGCAGTTACTCGAAACTAGCGGGAGATACGCAGTATTTT
TRBJ1-1	-	-	TRBV6-2/TRBV6-3	CASSYGRRNTEAFF	TGTGCCAGCAGTTACGGCAGGCGAAACACTGAAGCTTTCTTT
TRBJ2-1	TRBD2	few	TRBV5-1	CASSLFKREDPYNEQFF	TGCGCCAGCAGCCTATTTAAGCGGGAGGACCCCTACAATGAGCAGTTCTTC
TRBJ2-4	-	-	TRBV5-6	CASSVDQNIQYF	TGTGCCAGCAGTGTAGATCAAAACATTCAGTACTTC
TRBJ1-4	-	few	TRBV29-1	CSVAGPDEKLFF	TGCAGCGTTGCCGGGCCGGACGAAAAACTGTTTTTT
TRBJ2-5	-	-	TRBV12-3/TRBV12-4	CASRSKPPGTAEQYF	TGTGCCAGCAGATCCAAACCCCCGGGGACGGCGGAGCAGTACTTC
TRBJ1-4	-	once	TRBV20-1	CSARDAGSVIFEKLFF	TGCAGTGCTAGAGACGCGGGGAGCGTAATATTCGAAAAACTGTTTTTT
TRBJ2-1	-	-	TRBV6-2/TRBV6-3	CASSLYLAPGSYNEQFF	TGTGCCAGCAGCCTTTATCTAGCGCCCGGCTCCTACAATGAGCAGTTCTTC
TRBJ2-7	TRBD2	-	TRBV5-5	CASSLAASGSHEQYF	TGTGCCAGCAGCTTGGCGGCTAGCGGGAGTCACGAGCAGTACTTC
TRBJ2-7	-	-	TRBV7-2	CASSPSGDHEQYF	TGTGCCAGCAGCCCCTCCGGGGACCACGAGCAGTACTTC
TRBJ2-7	-	-	TRBV2	CASSGWGAYNEQYF	TGTGCCAGCAGTGGTTGGGGGGCGTACAATGAGCAGTACTTC
TRBJ2-1	-	-	TRBV4-3	CASSQELYNEQFF	TGCGCCAGCAGCCAAGAGCTCTACAATGAGCAGTTCTTC
TRBJ2-3	-	-	TRBV20-1	CSARKSSTDTQYF	TGCAGTGCGCGGAAATCTAGCACAGATACGCAGTATTTT
TRBJ1-2	-	few	TRBV5-1	CASSLDPQGGYTF	TGCGCCAGCAGCTTGGACCCCCAGGGAGGCTACACCTTC